These 24 T cell receptor beta chains share one sample of origin, sequenced in a study of CXCR3-negative and CXCR3-positive naive CD8 T cells. Overall study results and limits: Naive cells with CXCR3 showed TRB CDR3s that were more hydrophobic than those in CXCR3-negative naive cells.

The TRB libraries of cDNA were built by UMI-labeled 5' RACE. TCRdb reworked the 5' RACE reads into one entry per CDR3 protein, no DNA. The listing records some 130,000 distinct CDR3 sequences. For these TCRs, the target antigens are not known. Input material: naive CXCR3+ CD8+ T cells from blood. Subset indicated: CD45RO-CCR7+CD27+CD95- naive CD8+ T cells expressing CXCR3 (TNR3+). The receptor set was obtained from a human donor in good health. Some clones in this sample may be carry-over from other donors' samples.

V gene TRBV29-1 combines with J gene TRBJ2-7; TCRdb calls TRBD2, which cannot be checked without DNA. Germline-derived CDR1 and CDR2 are SQVTM and ANQGSEA. This CDR3 region has 13 residues. The CDR3 region is CSFLSGRSLEQYF.

The gene calls are TRBV12-3 or TRBV12-4 and TRBJ2-3; as DNA is missing, the TRBD1 call by TCRdb cannot be tested. The CDR3 runs 14 residues. This CDR3 is CASNTQGKTDTQYF.

V usage is TRBV20-1 and J usage is TRBJ2-7; checking the TCRdb D call of TRBD2 is not possible without DNA. Looked up from germline, CDR1 is DFQATT and CDR2 is SNEGSKA (reference sequence). CDR3 size: 13 residues. The CDR3 here is CSARDAGVYEQYF.

The chain combines TRBV2 with TRBJ2-1; absent DNA, TCRdb's TRBD2 call cannot be checked. The germline gives CDR1 SNHLY, CDR2 FYNNEI. This CDR3 has 14 amino acids. This CDR3 is CASREPSGRIEQFF.

This sequence joins TRBV10-3 and TRBJ2-7; the D call of TRBD2 rests on TCRdb alone, since no DNA is present to check it. The CDR3 is 15 amino acids. CDR1 and CDR2 from the germline V gene are ENHRY and SYGVKD. CDR3 amino acids: CAISGGGLDSYEQYF.

The chain has TRBV5-5 and TRBJ2-7; the D call from TCRdb, TRBD2, cannot be confirmed without DNA. Germline CDR1 and CDR2: SGHKS and YYEKEE (reference sequence). The CDR3 sequence is 14 residues long. CDR3 amino acids: CASSLGRGGYEQYF. Full variable domain (outside the CDR3, taken from reference TRBV5-5 and TRBJ2-7): DAGVTQSPTHLIKTRGQQVTLRCSPISGHKSVSWYQQVLGQGPQFIFQYYEKEERGRGNFPDRFSARQFPNYSSELNVNALLLGDSALYLCASSLGRGGYEQYFGPGTRLTVT.

The chain couples TRBV14 to TRBJ2-7; TCRdb selects TRBD1, and the lack of DNA leaves this call unchecked. The CDR3 has 13 amino acids. Per germline, CDR1 SGHDN and CDR2 FVKESK. CDR3 residues: CASSPFRGKEQYF.

The gene calls are TRBV6-6 and TRBJ2-1; TCRdb returns TRBD2, unconfirmable since there is no DNA. This CDR3 is 16 amino acids long. The V gene's germline CDR1 is MNHNY and CDR2 SVGAGI (reference sequence). The CDR3 spells CASSYTSQAGGNEQFF.

The rearrangement uses TRBV7-6 and TRBJ2-1; the TRBD1 assignment by TCRdb is unverifiable without DNA. Per germline, CDR1 SGHVS and CDR2 FNYEAQ. This CDR3 contains 15 residues. The CDR3 here is CASSLYGTEDNEQFF.

The gene calls are TRBV5-6 and TRBJ2-5; TCRdb calls TRBD1, which cannot be checked without DNA. This CDR3 is built from 15 residues. Germline V gives CDR1 SGHDT, CDR2 YYEEEE. The CDR3 sequence: CASSAVTGGKETQYF. The whole variable domain, filled in from reference TRBV5-6 and TRBJ2-5, reads DAGVTQSPTHLIKTRGQQVTLRCSPKSGHDTVSWYQQALGQGPQFIFQYYEEEERQRGNFPDRFSGHQFPNYSSELNVNALLLGDSALYLCASSAVTGGKETQYFGPGTRLLVL.

The chain employs TRBV15 and TRBJ1-2. Germline V CDR1 and CDR2: LNHNV, YYDKDF (reference sequence). The CDR3 contains 13 residues. The CDR3 region is CATSRENNYGYTF.

V is TRBV4-2 and J is TRBJ1-5; the D gene TCRdb calls, TRBD1, cannot be checked with no DNA. The CDR3 runs to 17 residues. Germline V lookup: CDR1 LGHNA, CDR2 YNFKEQ. CDR3: CASSQDGAGQPNQPQHF.

The chain uses TRBV29-1 and TRBJ2-2; TCRdb indicates TRBD1, and absent DNA this call remains unverified. This CDR3 spans 12 amino acids. The germline gives CDR1 SQVTM, CDR2 ANQGSEA. CDR3 in amino acids: CSVLRVSGELFF.

The chain uses TRBV4-1 and TRBJ2-7; no DNA is available, so the TRBD2 call from TCRdb remains unchecked. This CDR3 comprises 15 residues. CDR1 is MGHRA and CDR2 is YSYEKL in the germline V gene. CDR3 loop: CASSQPSSGSNEQYF.

This sequence joins TRBV5-8 and TRBJ2-3; TCRdb's D gene call, TRBD2, goes unchecked for lack of DNA. Per the germline V gene, CDR1 is SGHTS and CDR2 is YDEGEE. This CDR3 has 16 residues. The CDR3 spells CASSQKTSEWADTQYF.

The V gene is TRBV7-9, the J gene TRBJ2-7. Germline V CDR1 and CDR2: SEHNR, FQNEAQ (reference sequence). This CDR3 has 14 amino acids. The CDR3 sequence: CASSSQVDSYEQYF. The complete variable domain, with remaining parts taken from reference TRBV7-9 and TRBJ2-7, reads DTGVSQNPRHKITKRGQNVTFRCDPISEHNRLYWYRQTLGQGPEFLTYFQNEAQLEKSRLLSDRFSAERPKGSFSTLEIQRTEQGDSAMYLCASSSQVDSYEQYFGPGTRLTVT.

J is TRBJ2-3 and V is TRBV29-1; the TCRdb call, TRBD1, lacks DNA for checking. The CDR3 totals 15 residues. Germline V CDR1 and CDR2: SQVTM, ANQGSEA. CDR3: CSVDRSGQGLDTQYF.

The V call is TRBV6-5, the J call TRBJ1-1; without DNA, the TCRdb call of TRBD1 cannot be checked. This CDR3 comprises 14 residues. Germline V CDR1 and CDR2: MNHEY, SVGAGI. The CDR3 loop reads CASRKTAMNTEAFF.

V is TRBV7-9 and J is TRBJ1-1. The CDR3 runs to 15 residues. CDR1 SEHNR and CDR2 FQNEAQ come from the germline V gene (reference sequence). The CDR3: CASSEPSARNTEAFF.

The chain links TRBV15 to TRBJ1-1; TCRdb proposes TRBD1, but this gene call is untestable without DNA. The CDR3 extends over 13 amino acids. CDR1 is LNHNV, CDR2 YYDKDF, per germline (reference sequence). The CDR3 loop reads CATRSGVNTEAFF. Full variable domain (remainder filled in from reference TRBV15 and TRBJ1-1): DAMVIQNPRYQVTQFGKPVTLSCSQTLNHNVMYWYQQKSSQAPKLLFHYYDKDFNNEADTPDNFQSRRPNTSFCFLDIRSPGLGDTAMYLCATRSGVNTEAFFGQGTRLTVV.

The chain is built from TRBV30 and TRBJ1-1; TCRdb returns TRBD1, unconfirmable since there is no DNA. Germline lookup yields CDR1 GTSNPN and CDR2 SVGIG (reference sequence). This CDR3 region has 15 residues. The CDR3 sequence is CASNLGDRATTEAFF.

The chain links TRBV28 to TRBJ2-2; the D call of TRBD2 rests on TCRdb alone, since no DNA is present to check it. Germline V gene sequence: CDR1 MDHEN, CDR2 SYDVKM. The CDR3 sequence is 15 residues long. The CDR3 region is CASSDGTTYTGELFF.

The chain couples TRBV20-1 to TRBJ2-7; TCRdb picks TRBD1, but there is no DNA to check that call. The CDR3 length is 16 residues. Germline values: CDR1 DFQATT, CDR2 SNEGSKA (reference sequence). CDR3 sequence reads: CSADAPTGARDYEQYF.

V gene TRBV6-2 or TRBV6-3 combines with J gene TRBJ2-1; TCRdb's D call of TRBD1 is untestable without DNA. The CDR3 is made up of 12 amino acids. CDR1 and CDR2 from the germline V gene are MNHEY and SVGEGT. The CDR3 is CASRGLWPEQFF.